This T cell receptor beta chain was sequenced for a study of cytomegalovirus exposure and HLA in healthy donors. The primer mix had 60 Vbeta and 13 Jbeta primers. Sequenced by immunoSEQ multiplex PCR; TCRdb stores in-frame clones only, minus some. The table shows approximately 150,000 clones, with about four fifths occurring only once. Per germline, CDR1 LGHNA and CDR2 YSLEER. Trimming at V came to 0 bases and at J to 7 bases, leaving 6 bases not matched to a gene. The CDR3 loop spans 15 amino acids. This clonotype was sampled from a young man in good health and CMV-seronegative. The chain couples TRBV4-3 to TRBJ2-3; 8 bases agree with TRBD2. The sample was PBMCs. CDR3 coding DNA: TGCGCCAGCAGCCAAGAGGCGGGAGGATGGAATACGCAGTATTTT. This encodes CASSQEAGGWNTQYF.